This T cell receptor (beta chain) was observed in a study of beta chain features in type 1 diabetes. Whole-study context: Regarding age, gender and cell yields, patients proved similar to healthy donors.

Notes on the study in general: Among all four CD4+ subsets, Type 1 diabetes patients had TCRB CDR3s that were moderately but significantly shorter.

The sample holds a few counts of this clone. Its specificity is unknown. V shed 3 bases and J 0 bases; nucleotides not matched to a gene: 4. Germline values: CDR1 SGHTA, CDR2 FQGNSA. The CDR3 covers 16 residues. Investigators reverse transcribed all isolated RNA, so they sequenced expressed TCRB transcripts. The average output of naive, central memory and regulatory T cell samples was several million reads. This table comes from immunoSEQ multiplex PCR, and its TCRdb copy is limited to in-frame clones, with some not included. The sample contains 350,000 to 400,000 clones, over 10% of which appear only once.

Sequencing input: naive CD4+ T cells from blood. The TCR was taken from a woman aged 18-29 years with type 1 diabetes. The gene calls are TRBV7-2 and TRBJ2-1; 8 bases map to TRBD2. CDR3 sequence reads: CASSFSGMSSYNEQFF. The CDR3 nucleotides read TGTGCCAGCAGCTTTAGCGGGATGAGCTCCTACAATGAGCAGTTCTTC. The whole variable domain, remainder taken from reference TRBV7-2 and TRBJ2-1, is GAGVSQSPSNKVTEKGKDVELRCDPISGHTALYWYRQSLGQGLEFLIYFQGNSAPDKSGLPSDRFSAERTGGSVSTLTIQRTQQEDSAVYLCASSFSGMSSYNEQFFGPGTRLTVL.